The 18 T cell receptor beta chains below were found in one sample sequenced in a study of cytomegalovirus exposure and HLA in healthy donors. Using immunoSEQ multiplex PCR, the repertoire was profiled, and TCRdb retains in-frame clones only, with some absent. Altogether around 190,000 clones are present, roughly 86% being singletons, with the ten largest covering approximately 7.7%. The sample was PBMCs. The receptor set was obtained from a man aged 25 to 45 in good health and CMV-seropositive.

The CDR3 sequence: CASSPGLGPQETQYF. Here the CDR3 DNA reads TGCGCCAGCAGCCCGGGGCTGGGCCCCCAAGAGACCCAGTACTTC. The chain recombines TRBV5-1 with TRBJ2-5; D is perhaps TRBD1 or TRBD2 (5 bases each). The V end lost 4 bases, the J end lost 1 base, and 14 bases lay between the germline ends. This CDR3 is built from 15 residues. Germline V gene data show CDR1 as SGHRS and CDR2 as YFSETQ.

J is TRBJ2-7 and V is TRBV18, with 7 bases identical to TRBD1. Losses at the gene ends were 3 bases for V and 3 bases for J; bases not matched to a gene: 5. The CDR3 runs to 14 residues. Germline V gene sequence: CDR1 KGHSH, CDR2 LQKENI. CDR3 bases: TGTGCCAGCTCACCTGGCCAGGGGGTCTACGAGCAGTACTTC. The encoded protein is CASSPGQGVYEQYF. The complete variable domain, with remaining parts taken from reference TRBV18 and TRBJ2-7, reads NAGVMQNPRHLVRRRGQEARLRCSPMKGHSHVYWYRQLPEEGLKFMVYLQKENIIDESGMPKERFSAEFPKEGPSILRIQQVVRGDSAAYFCASSPGQGVYEQYFGPGTRLTVT.

This chain links TRBV10-3 with TRBJ2-1, with 10 bases aligning to TRBD2. V trimming: 2 bases; J trimming: 5 bases; junction bases outside the gene matches: 9. The CDR3 contains 17 residues. The germline CDR1 and CDR2 sequences are ENHRY and SYGVKD. For the CDR3, the DNA is TGTGCCATCAGTGAGCCACGACTAGCGGGTATGCACAATGAGCAGTTCTTC. Its protein product is CAISEPRLAGMHNEQFF.

J is TRBJ2-3 and V is TRBV28; 7 bases match TRBD1. CDR3 size: 15 residues. Germline V gene lookup returns CDR1 MDHEN and CDR2 SYDVKM. Trimming cost V 3 bases and J 5 bases; bases outside gene matches: 8. The CDR3 coding sequence is TGTGCCAGCAGTTTTGACAGGGCCAGGGGAGATACGCAGTATTTT. Protein sequence: CASSFDRARGDTQYF.

The chain uses TRBV5-6 and TRBJ1-1; D gene uncertain. Germline assignment: CDR1 SGHDT and CDR2 YYEEEE. The CDR3 covers 15 residues. The V end was cut by 1 base, the J end by 0 bases, with 10 bases between. CDR3 loop: CASSLFRGMNTEAFF. CDR3 in DNA: TGTGCCAGCAGCTTGTTCCGCGGGATGAACACTGAAGCTTTCTTT.

The chain combines TRBV7-9 with TRBJ2-5; no clear D gene. This CDR3 region has 16 residues. Germline V gene lookup returns CDR1 SEHNR and CDR2 FQNEAQ (reference sequence). Deletions cut 4 bases from V and 2 bases from J, with 17 bases between. CDR3 region: CASSSRTTNIQETQYF. The CDR3 DNA reads TGTGCCAGCAGCTCACGGACCACCAACATTCAAGAGACCCAGTACTTC.

The chain employs TRBV6-1 and TRBJ2-1; TRBD2 agrees at 8 bases. V trimming: 7 bases; J trimming: 4 bases; junction bases outside the gene matches: 6. CDR1 is MNHNS, CDR2 SASEGT, per germline. The CDR3 extends over 14 amino acids. The DNA of the CDR3 is TGTGCCAGCACGGGCCTAGCGGGTTACAATGAGCAGTTCTTC. Its translation: CASTGLAGYNEQFF.

This chain connects TRBV19 to TRBJ2-2, with unresolved D. V lost 4 bases and J lost 3, with 12 bases in between. Germline CDR1 LNHDA, CDR2 SQIVND (reference sequence). The CDR3 runs to 15 residues. The CDR3 here is CASSRWMADTGELFF. The CDR3, as DNA: TGTGCCAGTAGTAGGTGGATGGCGGACACCGGGGAGCTGTTTTTT.

About this clone itself: The CDR3 end shows no conserved phenylalanine or tryptophan, and so a read error is likely. The DNA is left out, because the CDR3 cannot be placed on it with certainty; the CDR3 is given as TCRdb lists it. This chain connects TRBV5-1 to TRBJ1-4; TRBD1, the table's D call, was not compared with the DNA. Inclusive of both ends, the CDR3 amounts to 12 amino acids. The germline CDR1 and CDR2 sequences are SGHRS and YFSETQ. CDR3 residues: CASSLSPGQGLV.

This rearrangement joins TRBV27 to TRBJ1-1, with D tentatively TRBD1 (6 bases). Trimming took off 4 bases at V and 5 bases at J, with 14 bases between the two ends. Germline lookup yields CDR1 MNHEY and CDR2 SMNVEV (reference sequence). The CDR3 covers 14 residues. CDR3 nucleotides: TGTGCCAGCAGTTCCGACAGGCTGGGGACTGAAGCTTTCTTT. It translates to CASSSDRLGTEAFF.

The chain is built from TRBV9 and TRBJ2-4, with TRBD1 identical over 9 bases. There are 18 residues in the CDR3. Germline trimming cut 8 bases from V and 0 bases from J; bases unmatched to any gene: 15. The germline CDR1 and CDR2 sequences are SGDLS and YYNGEE. As DNA, the CDR3 is TGTGCCAGTCCCACCGCGGGACAGGGTCCCTCAGCCAAAAACATTCAGTACTTC. This encodes CASPTAGQGPSAKNIQYF.

The chain is built from TRBV19 and TRBJ2-7, with a weak D call TRBD1 (6 bases). The CDR3 has 15 amino acids. Trimming left V 5 bases short and J 4 bases short, with 18 bases between. Germline V gene lookup returns CDR1 LNHDA and CDR2 SQIVND (reference sequence). The CDR3: CASSGGHGVNYEQYF. The CDR3 DNA reads TGTGCCAGTAGTGGGGGACACGGGGTGAATTACGAGCAGTACTTC.

The chain couples TRBV7-2 to TRBJ2-7; D not certain. Trimming pared 5 bases from V and 5 bases from J, leaving 16 bases between. This CDR3 comprises 14 residues. Germline CDR1 and CDR2: SGHTA and FQGNSA. The CDR3 loop is CASSLPVFSDEQYF. The CDR3 bases are TGTGCCAGCAGCCTTCCGGTGTTTAGTGACGAGCAGTACTTC. The full variable domain, rest sourced from reference TRBV7-2 and TRBJ2-7, is GAGVSQSPSNKVTEKGKDVELRCDPISGHTALYWYRQSLGQGLEFLIYFQGNSAPDKSGLPSDRFSAERTGGSVSTLTIQRTQQEDSAVYLCASSLPVFSDEQYFGPGTRLTVT.

The V call is TRBV27, the J call TRBJ2-7; possible D gene TRBD1, 6 bases. The germline V gene encodes CDR1 MNHEY and CDR2 SMNVEV (reference sequence). The V gene lost 5 bases and the J gene lost 4 bases, with 15 bases spanning the gap. The CDR3 loop spans 14 amino acids. CDR3 amino acids: CASSHTGTQYEQYF. Written as DNA, the CDR3 is TGTGCCAGCAGTCACACCGGGACACAATACGAGCAGTACTTC.

This chain links TRBV27 with TRBJ2-3; D is ambiguous. CDR3 length equals 16 residues. V was pared by 1 base and J by 3 bases, with 14 bases between. Germline CDR1 and CDR2: MNHEY and SMNVEV (reference sequence). The CDR3 DNA follows: TGTGCCAGCAGTTTATTGGTGCCTAGACAAACAGATACGCAGTATTTT. This codes for CASSLLVPRQTDTQYF.

The chain uses TRBV19 and TRBJ1-1; D uncertain. The germline CDR1 and CDR2 sequences are LNHDA and SQIVND (reference sequence). V was clipped by 4 bases and J by 9 bases, with 9 bases between them. The CDR3 runs 11 residues. CDR3 DNA: TGTGCCAGTAGTACGCATACTCAAGCTTTCTTT. Translation gives CASSTHTQAFF.

V usage is TRBV2 and J usage is TRBJ2-2, with 9 bases lining up with TRBD1. This CDR3 is built from 14 residues. V lost 6 bases to trimming and J lost 4 bases; unmatched junction nucleotides: 3. Per germline, CDR1 SNHLY and CDR2 FYNNEI. CDR3 loop: CASRGDRVTGELFF. The CDR3 DNA is TGTGCCAGCAGGGGGGACAGGGTCACCGGGGAGCTGTTTTTT. The full variable domain, with the rest looked up from reference TRBV2 and TRBJ2-2, is EPEVTQTPSHQVTQMGQEVILRCVPISNHLYFYWYRQILGQKVEFLVSFYNNEISEKSEIFDDQFSVERPDGSNFTLKIRSTKLEDSAMYFCASRGDRVTGELFFGEGSRLTVL.

V usage is TRBV4-1 and J usage is TRBJ2-3; D not resolved. Germline V gene sequence: CDR1 MGHRA, CDR2 YSYEKL. The V end was cut by 5 bases, the J end by 0 bases, with 9 bases between. This CDR3 spans 14 amino acids. This CDR3 reads CASSFLVSTDTQYF. The DNA for the CDR3 is TGCGCCAGCAGCTTTCTGGTGAGCACAGATACGCAGTATTTT.